A selection of T cell receptor beta chains follows, all from one sample in a study of shared clonotypes between healthy human individuals. The protocol was immunoSEQ multiplex PCR, while the TCRdb copy is restricted to in-frame clones and leaves out a portion. Here the sample spans around 560,000 clones, approximately 95% being singletons. Sequenced material: naive CD8+ T cells sorted from blood. Receptors were obtained from a woman in her twenties or thirties in good health. CDR3s include the opening cysteine and the closing phenylalanine or tryptophan. D genes are given only for firm matches. Expanded clones are given a class, and other clones once, few, many or no size at all.

>-|TRBV27|TRBJ2-7|-
TGTGCCAGCAGTTTAGGAACGTTCCTGGAGCAGTACTTC
CASSLGTFLEQYF
>TRBD2|TRBV19|TRBJ2-2|-
TGTGCCAGTAGTCGGGAGGGAGGGAACACCGGGGAGCTGTTTTTT
CASSREGGNTGELFF
>TRBD1|TRBV10-3|TRBJ1-5|-
TGTGCCATCAGTGAGTCGATGGGGACAGGGGCTCTGGAGCCCCAGCATTTT
CAISESMGTGALEPQHF
>TRBD2|TRBV2|TRBJ2-1|-
TGTGCCAGCAGTGACCTAGCGGGAGCCGACAATGAGCAGTTCTTC
CASSDLAGADNEQFF
>-|TRBV27|TRBJ2-3|once
TGTGCCAGCAGTTTAGTGGGCAGCACAGATACGCAGTATTTT
CASSLVGSTDTQYF
>-|TRBV19|TRBJ2-7|-
TGTGCCAGTAGGGGCGGGACCTACGAGCAGTACTTC
CASRGGTYEQYF
>-|TRBV27|TRBJ1-1|-
TGTGCCAGCAGTTTACTGGGGGGGTCTGGGAACACTGAAGCTTTCTTT
CASSLLGGSGNTEAFF
>-|TRBV19|TRBJ2-2|-
TGTGCCAGTAGTCCCCAGAGCGGCACCGGGGAGCTGTTTTTT
CASSPQSGTGELFF
>TRBD2|TRBV28|TRBJ2-1|-
TGTGCCAGCCTCGGATTACTAGCGGGAGTTGAGCAGTTCTTC
CASLGLLAGVEQFF
>-|TRBV30|TRBJ1-1|few
TGTGCCTGGAGTAAGATGAACACTGAAGCTTTCTTT
CAWSKMNTEAFF
>TRBD1|TRBV4-1|TRBJ2-7|-
TGCGCCAGCAGCCACAAGGCCAGTGCAGGGGGAGTCTCCTACGAGCAGTACTTC
CASSHKASAGGVSYEQYF
>-|TRBV21-1|TRBJ2-7|-
TGTGCCAGCAGCCTATCTAGCGGATCCTACGAGCAGTACTTC
CASSLSSGSYEQYF
>-|TRBV5-5|TRBJ2-1|-
TGTGCCAGCAGCTTGGTTTTAGCTTGGGATGAGCAGTTCTTC
CASSLVLAWDEQFF
>TRBD2|TRBV9|TRBJ2-7|-
TGTGCCAGCAGCCCTAGCGGGAGCCTTCCCCCCGCCTACGAGCAGTACTTC
CASSPSGSLPPAYEQYF
>-|TRBV19|TRBJ2-1|-
TGTGCCAGTAGCCTAACTAGAGTCTCTGAGCAGTTCTTC
CASSLTRVSEQFF
>TRBD1|TRBV5-4|TRBJ1-3|-
TGTGCCAGCAGCCCCGACAGGGAGGGATTAGGAAACACCATATATTTT
CASSPDREGLGNTIYF
>TRBD1|TRBV28|TRBJ1-2|-
TGTGCCAGCAGTCCGGACAGGGGGACATTCTATGGCTACACCTTC
CASSPDRGTFYGYTF
>-|TRBV4-1|TRBJ1-5|-
TGCGCCAGCAGCGACGGTTGGGGTGGTCAGCCCCAGCATTTT
CASSDGWGGQPQHF
>-|TRBV19|TRBJ1-4|-
TGTGCCAGTAGCGGCGAAAAACTGTTTTTT
CASSGEKLFF
>TRBD1|TRBV29-1|TRBJ2-5|once
TGCAGCGTTGAAGAGGGGGACAGTCCAATGGAGACCCAGTACTTC
CSVEEGDSPMETQYF
>-|TRBV2|TRBJ1-5|once
TGTGCCAGCGGTGGGGCGGGCAATCAGCCCCAGCATTTT
CASGGAGNQPQHF
>TRBD1|TRBV27|TRBJ1-1|-
TGTGCCAGCAGTTTATCACAGGGGAGCACTGAAGCTTTCTTT
CASSLSQGSTEAFF
>TRBD1|TRBV6-1|TRBJ2-2|-
TGTGCCAGCAGCGGGACAGGGCGCACCGGGGAGCTGTTTTTT
CASSGTGRTGELFF
>TRBD2|TRBV2|TRBJ2-1|-
TGTGCCAGCAGCGATTCGCGGGAGGTCTCCTACAATGAGCAGTTCTTC
CASSDSREVSYNEQFF
>-|TRBV27|TRBJ2-7|-
TGTGCCAGCAGTTTACTCCAGAGCTCCTACGAGCAGTACTTC
CASSLLQSSYEQYF
>-|TRBV27|TRBJ2-7|-
TGTGCCAGCAGTTTTCGGCCGTCCTACGAGCAGTACTTC
CASSFRPSYEQYF
>-|TRBV5-4|TRBJ1-2|-
TGTGCCAGCAGCTTGTCGGGGGGCGCGAACTATGGCTACACCTTC
CASSLSGGANYGYTF
>-|TRBV7-9|TRBJ2-3|-
TGTGCCAGCAGCGAAGTAGGGCCCACAGATACGCAGTATTTT
CASSEVGPTDTQYF
>-|TRBV7-9|TRBJ2-3|-
TGTGCCAGCATACACACAGATACGCAGTATTTT
CASIHTDTQYF
>-|TRBV6-5|TRBJ2-2|-
TGTGCCAGCAGTTACGATCTAGAGCACACCGGGGAGCTGTTTTTT
CASSYDLEHTGELFF
>TRBD2|TRBV27|TRBJ2-3|-
TGTGCCAGCAGTCCGATAGCGGGAGGGCGCACAGATACGCAGTATTTT
CASSPIAGGRTDTQYF
>-|TRBV27|TRBJ1-1|-
TGTGCCAGCAGCTTAGCTGGACAGCCCAACACTGAAGCTTTCTTT
CASSLAGQPNTEAFF
>TRBD2|TRBV7-9|TRBJ2-7|once
TGTGCCAGCAGTCTACCCACCTCCCTCGGGACTAGTCTCCACGAGCAGTACTTC
CASSLPTSLGTSLHEQYF
>-|TRBV6-1|TRBJ2-7|once
TGTGCCAGCAGTAATCCCCTCGGGACCTCCTACGAGCAGTACTTC
CASSNPLGTSYEQYF
>-|TRBV27|TRBJ1-1|-
TGTGCCAGCAGTTCCCAGGACTATAGGGACACTGAAGCTTTCTTT
CASSSQDYRDTEAFF
>-|TRBV13|TRBJ1-2|-
TGTGCCAGCAGCTTAGTGGGTCATGGGGGGGTTGTCGGTGGCTACACCTTC
CASSLVGHGGVVGGYTF
>TRBD2|TRBV28|TRBJ2-1|-
TGTGCCAGCAGTGGACTCCGCGGACTAGCGATGGGGGGGAACAATGAGCAGTTCTTC
CASSGLRGLAMGGNNEQFF
>-|TRBV27|TRBJ2-3|-
TGTGCCAGCAGTTTATCGGAGGGCCCAGATACGCAGTATTTT
CASSLSEGPDTQYF